The present entry profiles one T cell receptor (beta chain) with its context. Its specificity is not known. This entry belongs to a study of cytomegalovirus exposure and HLA in healthy donors. With 60 Vbeta and 13 Jbeta primers, the PCR was carried out. This table comes from immunoSEQ multiplex PCR, and its TCRdb copy is limited to in-frame clones, with some not included. This table has over 150,000 clones, roughly 84% appearing once. Study-wide results and caveats: According to a later analysis, most TCR beta chains associated with CMV appeared HLA-restricted. Rarity held for most TCR sequences, but there were some public TCRs that occurred in many donors.

The CDR3 sequence is 14 residues long. The germline gives CDR1 MNHEY, CDR2 SMNVEV (reference sequence). V lost 8 bases and J 1 base, leaving 14 bases between the germline ends. The chain couples TRBV27 to TRBJ1-1; D perhaps matches TRBD1 (6 bases). Sequences were obtained from PBMCs. This clonotype was sampled from a boy younger than 10 in good health and CMV-seronegative. The CDR3 DNA follows: TGTGCCAGCGGGTCCCTGGGACAGAACACTGAAGCTTTCTTT. Translated, it gives CASGSLGQNTEAFF.